This T cell receptor beta chain was retrieved from a study of T cell responses to AZD1222 COVID-19 vaccine listed by TCRdb under 2021. With respect to the entire study: A total of approximately 250 trial participants underwent TCR sequencing, of whom approximately 200 had received two doses of AZD1222 and approximately 25 had received two doses of the MenACWY control vaccine. Trial participants were enrolled by age into 18-55, 56-69 and 70-plus year subgroups, with about 150, 28 and 57 TCR-sequenced participants respectively. What the research found in general, with its limitations: The whole spike protein was spanned by vaccine-associated CD4 TCRs, and dominant responses were seen in regions 160-218 and 743-854. A significant rise in spike-specific TCR breadth and depth was observed after two AZD1222 doses relative to day 0 and relative to MenACWY recipients. In the small 56-69-year group, the increase in depth fell short of significance, most likely because of low power. Reportedly, close to half of the unique spike-specific TCRs recognized epitopes lying outside the regions that are mutated in the B.1.351 and B.1.1.7 variants. Because no samples from the day 14 peak response were available, repertoires could be characterized only after the peak T cell response. Conclusions about previously exposed vaccinees are limited because only 6 or 7 AZD1222 recipients were SARS-CoV-2 seropositive at baseline. Participants were mostly white British, with more females than males. The authors suggested clonal diversity may have been underestimated.

Read against the paper, the sample's time point label means: baseline before first vaccination. The treatment or condition label, read with the paper, signifies: meningococcal conjugate vaccine given as trial control. Vaccinee samples came from UK trials COV001 and COV002, including a single-blind randomized controlled phase 2/3 trial of AZD1222 (ChAdOx1 nCoV-19) in healthy adults. Trial participant PBMC samples were collected at day 0 and day 28 after the second dose for TCRbeta chain sequencing. As regards this clone: No cognate antigen has been identified for it. The input lacks base qualities; no much larger clone sits a single base away.

The CDR3 regions of human TCRbeta chains were analyzed by immunosequencing. The authors' pipeline ran thus. TCRs in the repertoires were compared against a reference library of SARS-CoV-2-specific TCRs that had been generated with the MIRA antigen-specificity platform. Breadth meant the fraction of unique TCRs that were SARS-CoV-2-associated, whereas depth meant the fraction of total T cells that were SARS-CoV-2-associated. Using the MIRA data, each spike-specific TCR was mapped to the spike region that the TCR reacts to and placed in a CD4 or CD8 class. Log10-transformed breadth and depth values were compared by one-way ANOVA with Sidak's multiple comparisons tests. TCRdb's version of the immuneACCESS table is confined to in-frame rearrangements and falls short of the full clone set. An unresolved V gene accounts for under half of the shortfall where checked; the remainder is of unknown origin. Clone size and the V and J calls come from that table; the DNA yielded D and trimming. The sample contains 200,000 or so clones, more than 75% of them found a single time. The ten largest clones take up under 3.5% of the sample.

Specimen: peripheral blood, collected on day 0 of MenACWY control vaccination. The receptor was derived from an adult in good health.

The nucleotide sequence reads TGCAGCGTTGGCCCGCTACGGGCAGATACGCAGTATTTT. Its protein product is CSVGPLRADTQYF. The rearrangement combines TRBV29-1 with TRBJ2-3; the D gene is not confidently resolved. The trim is 4 bases for V and 4 bases for J, with a gap of 12 bases between the germline ends. Measured from the cysteine to the phenylalanine, the CDR3 is 13 residues long. Only the CDR3 portion is preserved as DNA: 39 bases, with reading frame beginning at the first base. CDR1 and CDR2 are drawn from the germline V gene: SQVTM, ANQGSEA.